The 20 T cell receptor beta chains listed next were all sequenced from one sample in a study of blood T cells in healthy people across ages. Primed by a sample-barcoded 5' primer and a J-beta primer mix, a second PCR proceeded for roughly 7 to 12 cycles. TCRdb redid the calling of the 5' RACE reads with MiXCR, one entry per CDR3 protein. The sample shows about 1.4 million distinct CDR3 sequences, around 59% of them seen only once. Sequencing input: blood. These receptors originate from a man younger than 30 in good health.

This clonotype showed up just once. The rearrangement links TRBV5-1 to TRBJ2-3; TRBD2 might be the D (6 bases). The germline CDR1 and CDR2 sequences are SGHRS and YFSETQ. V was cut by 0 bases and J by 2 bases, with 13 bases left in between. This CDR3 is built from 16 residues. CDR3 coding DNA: TGCGCCAGCAGCTTGGACGCCGGGGGATTCACAGATACGCAGTATTTT. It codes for CASSLDAGGFTDTQYF.

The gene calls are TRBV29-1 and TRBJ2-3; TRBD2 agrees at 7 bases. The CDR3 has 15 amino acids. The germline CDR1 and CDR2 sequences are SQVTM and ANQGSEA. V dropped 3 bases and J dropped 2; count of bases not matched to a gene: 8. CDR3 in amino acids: CSVERASGDTDTQYF. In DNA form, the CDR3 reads TGCAGCGTTGAGCGTGCTAGCGGTGACACAGATACGCAGTATTTT.

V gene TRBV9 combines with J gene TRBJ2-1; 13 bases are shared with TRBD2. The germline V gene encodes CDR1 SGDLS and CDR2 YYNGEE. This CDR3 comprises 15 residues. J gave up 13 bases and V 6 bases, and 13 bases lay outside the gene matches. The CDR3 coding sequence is TGTGCCAGCACCTCAGGACTAGCGGGGGTGGAGACCCAGTTCTTC. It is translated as CASTSGLAGVETQFF. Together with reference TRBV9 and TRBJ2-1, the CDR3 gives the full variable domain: DSGVTQTPKHLITATGQRVTLRCSPRSGDLSVYWYQQSLDQGLQFLIQYYNGEERAKGNILERFSAQQFPDLHSELNLSSLELGDSALYFCASTSGLAGVETQFFGPGTRLTVL.

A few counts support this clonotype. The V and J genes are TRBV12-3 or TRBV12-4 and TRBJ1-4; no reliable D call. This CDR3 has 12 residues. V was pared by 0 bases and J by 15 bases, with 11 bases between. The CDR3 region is CASSLAGPRVFF. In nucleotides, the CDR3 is TGTGCCAGCAGTTTAGCGGGCCCAAGGGTGTTTTTT.

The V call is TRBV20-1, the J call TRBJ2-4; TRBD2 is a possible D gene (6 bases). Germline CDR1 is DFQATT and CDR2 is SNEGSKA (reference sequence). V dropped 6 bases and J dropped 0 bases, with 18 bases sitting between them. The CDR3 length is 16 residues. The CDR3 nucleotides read TGCAGTGCGACCCCTAGGGCGGGACTAGCCAAAAACATTCAGTACTTC. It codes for CSATPRAGLAKNIQYF.

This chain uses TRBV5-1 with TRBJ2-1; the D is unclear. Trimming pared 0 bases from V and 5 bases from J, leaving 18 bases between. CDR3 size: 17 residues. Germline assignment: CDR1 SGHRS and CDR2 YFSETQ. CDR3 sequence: CASSLAQWTRAHNEQFF. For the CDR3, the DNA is TGCGCCAGCAGCTTGGCCCAATGGACCCGTGCCCACAATGAGCAGTTCTTC.

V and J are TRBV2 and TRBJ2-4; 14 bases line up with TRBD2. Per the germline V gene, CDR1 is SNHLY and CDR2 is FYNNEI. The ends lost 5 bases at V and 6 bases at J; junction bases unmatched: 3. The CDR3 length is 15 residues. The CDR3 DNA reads TGTGCCAGCAGTTATGGGACTAGCGGGAGAAACATTCAGTACTTC. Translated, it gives CASSYGTSGRNIQYF.

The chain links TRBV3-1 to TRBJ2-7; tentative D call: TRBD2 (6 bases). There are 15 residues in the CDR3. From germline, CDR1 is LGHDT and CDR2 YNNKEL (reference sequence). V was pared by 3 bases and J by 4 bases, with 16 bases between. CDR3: CASSQAPEGIYEQYF. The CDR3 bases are TGTGCCAGCAGCCAGGCGCCGGAGGGAATTTACGAGCAGTACTTC.

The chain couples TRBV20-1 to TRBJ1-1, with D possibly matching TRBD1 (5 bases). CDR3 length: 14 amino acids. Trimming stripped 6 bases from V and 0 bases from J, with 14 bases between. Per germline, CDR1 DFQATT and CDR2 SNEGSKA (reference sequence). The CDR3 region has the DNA TGCAGTGCCCCTATCACGGGACTGAACACTGAAGCTTTCTTT. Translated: CSAPITGLNTEAFF.

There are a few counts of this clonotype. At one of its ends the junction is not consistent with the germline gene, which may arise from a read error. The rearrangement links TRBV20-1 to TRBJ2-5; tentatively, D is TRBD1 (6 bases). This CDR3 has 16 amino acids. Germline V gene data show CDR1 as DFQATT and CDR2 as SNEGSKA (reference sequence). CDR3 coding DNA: TGCAGTCCTAGTCAGCCCAAACAGGGTACTGGGGAGACCCAGTACTTC. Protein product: CSPSQPKQGTGETQYF.

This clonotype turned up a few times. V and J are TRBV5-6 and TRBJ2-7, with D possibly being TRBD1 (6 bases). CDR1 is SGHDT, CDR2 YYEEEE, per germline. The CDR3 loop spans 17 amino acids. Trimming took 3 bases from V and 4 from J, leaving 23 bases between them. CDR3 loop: CASSSWGLGFIKYEQYF. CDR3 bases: TGTGCCAGCAGCTCGTGGGGGCTTGGGTTCATCAAATACGAGCAGTACTTC.

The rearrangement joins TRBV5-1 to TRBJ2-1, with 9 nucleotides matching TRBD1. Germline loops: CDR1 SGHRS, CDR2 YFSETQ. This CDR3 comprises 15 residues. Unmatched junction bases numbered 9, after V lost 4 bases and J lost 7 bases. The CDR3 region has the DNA TGCGCCAGCAGCATCGGACAGGGGCGTGGTAATGAGCAGTTCTTC. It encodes CASSIGQGRGNEQFF.

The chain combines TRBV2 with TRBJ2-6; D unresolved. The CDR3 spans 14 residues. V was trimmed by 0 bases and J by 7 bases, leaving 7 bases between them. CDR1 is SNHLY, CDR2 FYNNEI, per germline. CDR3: CASSEASGANVLTF. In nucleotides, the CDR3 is TGTGCCAGCAGTGAAGCTTCGGGTGCCAACGTCCTGACTTTC.

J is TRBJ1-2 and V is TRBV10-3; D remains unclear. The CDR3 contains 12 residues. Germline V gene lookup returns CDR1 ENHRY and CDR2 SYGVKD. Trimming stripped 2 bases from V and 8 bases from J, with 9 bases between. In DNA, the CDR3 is TGTGCCATCAGTGAGGTGGCAAACGGCTACACCTTC. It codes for CAISEVANGYTF.

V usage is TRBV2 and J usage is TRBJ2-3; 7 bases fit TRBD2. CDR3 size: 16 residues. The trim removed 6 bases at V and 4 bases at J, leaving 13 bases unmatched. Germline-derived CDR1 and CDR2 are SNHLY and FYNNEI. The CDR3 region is CASSRRGDPHSDTQYF. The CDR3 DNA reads TGTGCCAGCAGCCGCCGGGGGGACCCTCACTCAGATACGCAGTATTTT.

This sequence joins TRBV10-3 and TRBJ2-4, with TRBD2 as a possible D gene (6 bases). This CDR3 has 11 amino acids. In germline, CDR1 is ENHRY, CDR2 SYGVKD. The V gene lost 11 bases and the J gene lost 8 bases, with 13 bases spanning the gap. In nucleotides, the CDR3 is TGTGCCGCGGGGCCTAGGGACATTCAGTACTTC. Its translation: CAAGPRDIQYF.

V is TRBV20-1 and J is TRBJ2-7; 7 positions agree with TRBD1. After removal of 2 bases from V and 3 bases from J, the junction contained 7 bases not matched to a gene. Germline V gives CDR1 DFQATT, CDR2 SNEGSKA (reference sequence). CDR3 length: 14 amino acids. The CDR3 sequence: CSARTRDRYYEQYF. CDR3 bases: TGCAGTGCTAGAACCCGGGACAGATACTACGAGCAGTACTTC.

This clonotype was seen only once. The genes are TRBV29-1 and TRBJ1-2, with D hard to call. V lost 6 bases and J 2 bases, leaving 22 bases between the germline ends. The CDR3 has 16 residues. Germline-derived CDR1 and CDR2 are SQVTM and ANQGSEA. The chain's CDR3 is CSVGLPARGGNYGYTF. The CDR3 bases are TGCAGCGTAGGACTCCCTGCGCGGGGAGGCAACTATGGCTACACCTTC.

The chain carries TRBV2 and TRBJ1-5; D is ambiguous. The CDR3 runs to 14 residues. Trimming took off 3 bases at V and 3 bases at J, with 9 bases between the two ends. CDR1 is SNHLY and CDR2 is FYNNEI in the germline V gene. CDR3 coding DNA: TGTGCCAGCAGTGACTGGGGAGACAATCAGCCCCAGCATTTT. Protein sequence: CASSDWGDNQPQHF.

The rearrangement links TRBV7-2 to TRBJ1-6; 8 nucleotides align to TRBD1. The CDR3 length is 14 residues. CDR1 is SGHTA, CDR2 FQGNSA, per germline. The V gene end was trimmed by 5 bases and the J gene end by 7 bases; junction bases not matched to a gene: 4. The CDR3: CASSHRGENSPLHF. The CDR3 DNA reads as TGTGCCAGCAGCCACAGGGGGGAAAATTCACCCCTCCACTTT.